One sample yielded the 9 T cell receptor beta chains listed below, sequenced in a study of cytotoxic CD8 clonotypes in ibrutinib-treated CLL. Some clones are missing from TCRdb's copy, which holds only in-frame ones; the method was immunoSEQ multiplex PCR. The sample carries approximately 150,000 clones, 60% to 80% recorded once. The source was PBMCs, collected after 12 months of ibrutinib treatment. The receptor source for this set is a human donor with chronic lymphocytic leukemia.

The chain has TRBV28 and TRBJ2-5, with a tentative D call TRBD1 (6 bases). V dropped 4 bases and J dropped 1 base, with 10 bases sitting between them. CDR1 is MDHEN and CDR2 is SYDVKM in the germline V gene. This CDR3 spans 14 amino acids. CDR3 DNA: TGTGCCAGCAGTTACCGGGACATCCAAGAGACCCAGTACTTC. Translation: CASSYRDIQETQYF.

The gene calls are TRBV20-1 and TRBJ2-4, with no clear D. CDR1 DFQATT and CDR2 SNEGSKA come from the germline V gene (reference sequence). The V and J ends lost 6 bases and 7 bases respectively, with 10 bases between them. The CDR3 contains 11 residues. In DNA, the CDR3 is TGCAGTGCAGTCAGGAGTAACATTCAGTACTTC. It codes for CSAVRSNIQYF.

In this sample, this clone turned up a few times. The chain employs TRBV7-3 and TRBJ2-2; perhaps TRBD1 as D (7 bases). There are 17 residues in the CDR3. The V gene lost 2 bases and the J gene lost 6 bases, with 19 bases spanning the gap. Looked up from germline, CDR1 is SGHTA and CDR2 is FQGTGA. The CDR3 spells CASSLGFPQGRSGELFF. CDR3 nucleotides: TGTGCCAGCAGCTTAGGATTCCCACAGGGGAGGTCCGGGGAGCTGTTTTTT.

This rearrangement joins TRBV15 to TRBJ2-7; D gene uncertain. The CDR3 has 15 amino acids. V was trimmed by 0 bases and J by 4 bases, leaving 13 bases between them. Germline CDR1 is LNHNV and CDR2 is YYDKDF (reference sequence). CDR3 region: CATSRDQTLAYEQYF. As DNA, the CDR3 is TGTGCCACCAGCAGAGATCAGACCTTGGCGTACGAGCAGTACTTC. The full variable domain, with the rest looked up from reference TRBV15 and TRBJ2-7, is DAMVIQNPRYQVTQFGKPVTLSCSQTLNHNVMYWYQQKSSQAPKLLFHYYDKDFNNEADTPDNFQSRRPNTSFCFLDIRSPGLGDTAMYLCATSRDQTLAYEQYFGPGTRLTVT.

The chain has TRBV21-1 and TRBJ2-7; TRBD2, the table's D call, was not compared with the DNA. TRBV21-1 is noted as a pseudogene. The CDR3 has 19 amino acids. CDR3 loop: CASSKDQGGLAGNSYEQYF. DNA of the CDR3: TGTGCCAGCAGCAAAGACCAGGGGGGACTAGCGGGCAACTCCTACGAGCAGTACTTC.

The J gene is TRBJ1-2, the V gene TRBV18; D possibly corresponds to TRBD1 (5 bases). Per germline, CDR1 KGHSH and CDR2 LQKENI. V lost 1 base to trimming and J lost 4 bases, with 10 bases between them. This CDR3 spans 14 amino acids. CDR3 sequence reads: CASSPLQVSYGYTF. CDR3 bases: TGTGCCAGCTCACCACTACAGGTATCCTATGGCTACACCTTC.

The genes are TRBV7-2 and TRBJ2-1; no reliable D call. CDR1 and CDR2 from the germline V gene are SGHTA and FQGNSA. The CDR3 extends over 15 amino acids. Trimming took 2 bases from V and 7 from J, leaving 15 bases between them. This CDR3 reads CASSLSLLATNEQFF. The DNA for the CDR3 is TGTGCCAGCAGCTTATCCCTCCTGGCTACGAATGAGCAGTTCTTC. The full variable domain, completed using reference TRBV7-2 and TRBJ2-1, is GAGVSQSPSNKVTEKGKDVELRCDPISGHTALYWYRQSLGQGLEFLIYFQGNSAPDKSGLPSDRFSAERTGGSVSTLTIQRTQQEDSAVYLCASSLSLLATNEQFFGPGTRLTVL.

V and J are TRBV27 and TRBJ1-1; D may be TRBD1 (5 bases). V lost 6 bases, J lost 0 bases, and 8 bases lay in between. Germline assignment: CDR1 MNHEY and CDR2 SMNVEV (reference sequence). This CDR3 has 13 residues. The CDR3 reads CASRGLMNTEAFF. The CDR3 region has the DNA TGTGCCAGCAGGGGGCTTATGAACACTGAAGCTTTCTTT.

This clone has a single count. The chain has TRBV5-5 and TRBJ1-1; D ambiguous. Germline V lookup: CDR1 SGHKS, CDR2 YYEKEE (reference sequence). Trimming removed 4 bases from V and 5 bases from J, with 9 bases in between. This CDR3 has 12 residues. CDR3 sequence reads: CASSRVLTEAFF. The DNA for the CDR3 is TGTGCCAGCAGCAGGGTTTTGACTGAAGCTTTCTTT.